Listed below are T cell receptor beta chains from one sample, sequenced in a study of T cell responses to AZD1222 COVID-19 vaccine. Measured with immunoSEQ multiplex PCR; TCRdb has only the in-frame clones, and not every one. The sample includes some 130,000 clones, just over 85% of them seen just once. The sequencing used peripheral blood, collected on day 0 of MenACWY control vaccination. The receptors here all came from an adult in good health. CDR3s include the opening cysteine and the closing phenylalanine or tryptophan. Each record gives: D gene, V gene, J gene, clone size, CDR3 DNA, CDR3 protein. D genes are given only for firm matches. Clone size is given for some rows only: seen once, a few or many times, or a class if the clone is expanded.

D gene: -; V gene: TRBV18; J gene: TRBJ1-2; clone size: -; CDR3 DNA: TGTGCCAGCTCAGCCGGGACGGGACAATCTAACTATGGCTACACCTTC; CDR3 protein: CASSAGTGQSNYGYTF
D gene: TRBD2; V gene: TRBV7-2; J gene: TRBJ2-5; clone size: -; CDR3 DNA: TGTGCCAGCAGAAGCGGGAGTGGGGGCTTGTACCAAGAGACCCAGTACTTC; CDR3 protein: CASRSGSGGLYQETQYF
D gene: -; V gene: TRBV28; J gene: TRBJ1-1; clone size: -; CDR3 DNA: TGTGCCAGCAGTTCCCGGAGGAGGTTCCAGAACACTGAAGCTTTCTTT; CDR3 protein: CASSSRRRFQNTEAFF
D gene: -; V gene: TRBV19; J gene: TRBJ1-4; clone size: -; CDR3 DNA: TGTGCCAGTAGTAGGTCCAGGGAAGGAGGAGAAAAACTGTTTTTT; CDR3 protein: CASSRSREGGEKLFF
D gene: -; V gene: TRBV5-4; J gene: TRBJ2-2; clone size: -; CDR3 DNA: TGTGCCAGTCGGATCGGCGGCAGGGGTTTTGAAGGCGGGGAGCTGTTTTTT; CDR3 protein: CASRIGGRGFEGGELFF
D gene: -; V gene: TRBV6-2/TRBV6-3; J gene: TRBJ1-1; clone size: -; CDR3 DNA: TGTGCCAGCAGTTACTCGATCGGGGCACTGAACACTGAAGCTTTCTTT; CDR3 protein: CASSYSIGALNTEAFF
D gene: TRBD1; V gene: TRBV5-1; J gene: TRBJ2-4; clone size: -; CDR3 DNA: TGCGCCAGCAGCCTCATTGGGACAGTTAAAGCCAAAAACATTCAGTACTTC; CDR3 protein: CASSLIGTVKAKNIQYF
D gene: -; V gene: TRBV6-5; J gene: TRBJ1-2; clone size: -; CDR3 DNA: TGTGCCAGCAGACGAGGGGCCTATGGCTACACCTTC; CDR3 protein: CASRRGAYGYTF
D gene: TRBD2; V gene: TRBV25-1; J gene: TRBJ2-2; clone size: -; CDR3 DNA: TGTGCCAGCAGTGGGGGGACTAGCGGCGGCGGGGAGCTGTTTTTT; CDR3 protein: CASSGGTSGGGELFF
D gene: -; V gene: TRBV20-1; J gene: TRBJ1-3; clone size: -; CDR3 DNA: TGCAGTGCTAGAGATCAGAACACCATATATTTT; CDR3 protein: CSARDQNTIYF
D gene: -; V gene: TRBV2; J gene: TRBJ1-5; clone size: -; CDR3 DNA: TGTGCCAGCACGCGCGGTTACAATCAGCCCCAGCATTTT; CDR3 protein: CASTRGYNQPQHF
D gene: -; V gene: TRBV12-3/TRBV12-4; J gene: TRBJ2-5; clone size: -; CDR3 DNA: TGTGCCAGCAGTGGCGAGGTCGAGACCCAGTACTTC; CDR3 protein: CASSGEVETQYF
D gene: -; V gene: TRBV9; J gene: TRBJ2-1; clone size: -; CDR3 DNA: TGTGCCAGCAGCGCCTCGGGGCTCATCTCGTCCTACAATGAGCAGTTCTTC; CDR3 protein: CASSASGLISSYNEQFF
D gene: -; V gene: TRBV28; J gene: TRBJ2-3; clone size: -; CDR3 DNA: TGTGCCAGCAGAGTTACCGGGAGCACAGATACGCAGTATTTT; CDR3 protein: CASRVTGSTDTQYF
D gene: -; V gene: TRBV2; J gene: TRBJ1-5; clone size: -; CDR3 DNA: TGTGCCAGCAGGGATCAGGCCTTGGGCAATCAGCCCCAGCATTTT; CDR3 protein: CASRDQALGNQPQHF
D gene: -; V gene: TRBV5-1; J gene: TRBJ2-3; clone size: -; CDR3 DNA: TGCGCCAGCAGCTTACAGGGATCACCCATCACAGATACGCAGTATTTT; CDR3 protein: CASSLQGSPITDTQYF
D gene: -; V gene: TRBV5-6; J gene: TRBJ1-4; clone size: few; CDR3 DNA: TGTGCCAGCAGCTTTGGGAGGACTGAAAAACTGTTTTTT; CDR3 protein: CASSFGRTEKLFF
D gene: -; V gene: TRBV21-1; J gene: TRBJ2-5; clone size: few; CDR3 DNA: TGTGCCAGCAGGGTTGAGGTATACACTTTCTCTGAGACCCAGTACTTC; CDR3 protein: CASRVEVYTFSETQYF